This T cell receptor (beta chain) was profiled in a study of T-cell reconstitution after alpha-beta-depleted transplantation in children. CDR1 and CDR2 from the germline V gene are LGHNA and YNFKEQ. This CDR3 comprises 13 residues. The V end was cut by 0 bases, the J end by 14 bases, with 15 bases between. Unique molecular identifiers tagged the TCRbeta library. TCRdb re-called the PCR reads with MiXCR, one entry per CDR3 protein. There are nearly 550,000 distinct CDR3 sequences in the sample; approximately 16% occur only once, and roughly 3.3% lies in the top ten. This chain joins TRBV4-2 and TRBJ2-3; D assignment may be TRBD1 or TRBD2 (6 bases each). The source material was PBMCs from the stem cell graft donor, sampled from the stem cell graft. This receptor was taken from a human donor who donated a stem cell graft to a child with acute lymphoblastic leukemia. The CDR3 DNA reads TGTGCCAGCAGCCAAGACCAGGAGAGGGGGGTGTATTTT. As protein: CASSQDQERGVYF.